This T cell receptor (beta chain) comes out of a study of OX40 agonist ivuxolimab in advanced cancers. Overall study context: Every 2 weeks, patients received ivuxolimab intravenously, dosed at 0.01 to 10 mg/kg. Among those treated, three patients had partial responses, one with hepatocellular carcinoma and two with cutaneous melanoma.

A word on this clone: Its antigen is undetermined.

Sequencing used immunoSEQ multiplex PCR; TCRdb keeps in-frame clones, though not all of them. This table holds tens of thousands of clones, 86% found once. Study observations and caveats: Among T cells, CD8+ cells averaged more expanded clones than CD4+ cells. The 0.1-3.0 mg/kg partial responders had among the lowest clonal expansion.

This CDR3 is built from 15 residues. The chain carries TRBV21-1 and TRBJ2-1; TRBD1 is the table's D call, not checked against the DNA. TRBV21-1 is a recognized pseudogene. This sequence originates from an adult with an advanced solid tumor such as melanoma, head and neck, liver or kidney cancer. Material: CD4+ or CD8+ T cells sorted from blood, obtained in a trial of the OX40 agonist ivuxolimab. The CDR3 DNA follows: TGTGCCAACCGCAGGGACACCCTCTCCTACAATGAGCAGTTCTTC. Protein sequence: CANRRDTLSYNEQFF.